This TCR beta chain emerged from a study of blood T cell repertoires in COVID-19. Turning to the study itself: T cells, B-cell-depleted T cells, or PBMCs supplied cDNA or gDNA.

A few counts support this clone. Repertoires were generated with immunoSEQ multiplex PCR, while TCRdb's copy carries only in-frame clones and drops some. Seen here are around 51,000 clones, 90% observed once, and the top ten hold roughly 5%. Germline CDR1 SGHRS, CDR2 YFSETQ. The CDR3 length is 14 residues. Germline trimming cut 6 bases from V and 2 bases from J; bases unmatched to any gene: 6. This TCR was recovered from a man in his 70s with acute or convalescent COVID-19. This chain uses TRBV5-1 with TRBJ1-2; 8 positions match TRBD1. The source material was peripheral blood. The CDR3, as DNA: TGCGCCAGCACCTCCGGACAGGGCAACTATGGCTACACCTTC. Protein sequence: CASTSGQGNYGYTF.